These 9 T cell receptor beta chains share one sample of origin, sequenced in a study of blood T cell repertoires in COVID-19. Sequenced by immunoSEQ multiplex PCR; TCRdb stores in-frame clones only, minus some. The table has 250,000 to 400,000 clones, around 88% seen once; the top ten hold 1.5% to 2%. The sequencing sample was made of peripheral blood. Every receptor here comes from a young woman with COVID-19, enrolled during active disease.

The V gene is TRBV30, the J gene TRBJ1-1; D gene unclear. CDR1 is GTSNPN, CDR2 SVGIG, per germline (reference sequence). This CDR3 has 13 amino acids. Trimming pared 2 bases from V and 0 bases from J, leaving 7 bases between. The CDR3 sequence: CAWSSLMNTEAFF. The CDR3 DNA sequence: TGTGCCTGGAGTTCCCTAATGAACACTGAAGCTTTCTTT.

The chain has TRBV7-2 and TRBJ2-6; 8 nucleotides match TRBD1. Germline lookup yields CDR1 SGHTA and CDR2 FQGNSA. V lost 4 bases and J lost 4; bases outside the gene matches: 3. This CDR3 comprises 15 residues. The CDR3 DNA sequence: TGTGCCAGCAGCTACAGGGGGGCCGGGGCCAACGTCCTGACTTTC. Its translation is CASSYRGAGANVLTF.

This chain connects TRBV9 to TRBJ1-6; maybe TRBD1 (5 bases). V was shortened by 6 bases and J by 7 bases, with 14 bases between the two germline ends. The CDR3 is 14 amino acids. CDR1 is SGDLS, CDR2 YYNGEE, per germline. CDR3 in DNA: TGTGCCAGCACCCCGGGACTCGCGAATTCACCCCTCCACTTT. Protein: CASTPGLANSPLHF.

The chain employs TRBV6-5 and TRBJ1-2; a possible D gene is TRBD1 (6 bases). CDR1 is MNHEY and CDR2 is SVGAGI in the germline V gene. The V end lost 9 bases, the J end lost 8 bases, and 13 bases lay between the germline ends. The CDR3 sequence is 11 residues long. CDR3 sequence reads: CASEAGGGYTF. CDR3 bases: TGTGCCAGTGAGGCGGGGGGCGGCTACACCTTC.

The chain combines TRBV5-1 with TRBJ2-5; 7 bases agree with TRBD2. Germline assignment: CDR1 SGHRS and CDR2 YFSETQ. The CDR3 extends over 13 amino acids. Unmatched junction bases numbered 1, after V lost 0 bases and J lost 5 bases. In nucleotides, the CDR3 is TGCGCCAGCAGCTTGGGGCGGGAGGAGACCCAGTACTTC. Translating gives CASSLGREETQYF.

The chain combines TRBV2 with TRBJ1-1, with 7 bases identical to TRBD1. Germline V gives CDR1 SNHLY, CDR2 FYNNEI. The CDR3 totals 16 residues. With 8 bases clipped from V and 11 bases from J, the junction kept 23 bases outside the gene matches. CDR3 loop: CASLPLLPGQPPPAFF. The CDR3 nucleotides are TGTGCCAGCCTACCCCTTCTCCCGGGACAGCCGCCTCCGGCTTTCTTT.

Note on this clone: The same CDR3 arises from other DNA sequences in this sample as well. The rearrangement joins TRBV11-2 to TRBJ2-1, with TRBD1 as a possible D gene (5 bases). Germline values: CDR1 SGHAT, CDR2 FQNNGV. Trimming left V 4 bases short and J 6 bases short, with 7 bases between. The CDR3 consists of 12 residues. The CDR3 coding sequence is TGTGCCAGCAGCTCTCAGGGCAATGAGCAGTTCTTC. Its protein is CASSSQGNEQFF.

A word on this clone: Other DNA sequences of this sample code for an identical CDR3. CDR3 residues: CAWSLQGNQPQHF. The CDR3 coding sequence is TGTGCCTGGAGTTTACAGGGTAATCAGCCCCAGCATTTT. The V and J genes are TRBV30 and TRBJ1-5; D may be TRBD1 (6 bases). There are 13 residues in the CDR3. Germline loops: CDR1 GTSNPN, CDR2 SVGIG (reference sequence). V shed 2 bases and J shed 4 bases, with 9 bases lying between them.

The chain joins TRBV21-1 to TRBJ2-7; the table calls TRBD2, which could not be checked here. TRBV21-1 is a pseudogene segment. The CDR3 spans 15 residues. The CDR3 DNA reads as TGTGCCAGCAGGCTCGTTATAGCGGGGGAGTACGAGCAGTACGTC. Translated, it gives CASRLVIAGEYEQYV.